This TCR beta chain was recorded in a study of memory CD4+ T cells and cytomegalovirus serostatus. Turning to this clone: Its specificity is not known.

Original processing notes: Out-of-frame sequences were removed, leaving 2,204,828 distinct TCRbeta sequences. Assay: immunoSEQ multiplex PCR; the TCRdb copy retains only in-frame clones and omits some. V and J calls and clone size are those listed in that table; D and trimming were worked out from the DNA. Of some 49,000 clones listed, around 82% were seen once; the top ten hold 0.9% to 0.95%. Study-level results: Repertoires predicted CMV serostatus with median bootstrapped AUC of roughly 0.95.

With 0 bases removed from V and 7 bases from J, the gap between germline ends came to 17 bases. CDR3 length: 15 amino acids. Per germline, CDR1 SGHRS and CDR2 YFSETQ. Single viable CD3+CD4+CD8-CD45RO+ cells were sorted as the memory CD4+ T cells. Donors' CMV status reflects serum IgG against pp150, pp28, p38, p52. CD4+ T cells were isolated by positive magnetic selection. The sequencing input was memory CD4+ T cells from blood. This rearrangement joins TRBV5-1 to TRBJ2-7; D is tentatively TRBD1 or TRBD2 (5 bases each). The sequence was obtained from an adult in good health and CMV-seronegative. The CDR3 DNA follows: TGCGCCAGCAGCTTGGGACAGTCGTCGCGAGGGGAGCAGTACTTC. It translates to CASSLGQSSRGEQYF. The full variable domain, its missing parts supplied by reference TRBV5-1 and TRBJ2-7, is KAGVTQTPRYLIKTRGQQVTLSCSPISGHRSVSWYQQTPGQGLQFLFEYFSETQRNKGNFPGRFSGRQFSNSRSEMNVSTLELGDSALYLCASSLGQSSRGEQYFGPGTRLTVT.